The clone carrying this T cell receptor beta chain occurred a few times. These data originate in a study of T cell responses to AZD1222 COVID-19 vaccine. This CDR3 is built from 14 residues. Trimming left V 3 bases short and J 10 bases short, with 19 bases between. Germline CDR1 reads SGDLS; CDR2 reads YYNGEE. This table comes from immunoSEQ multiplex PCR, and its TCRdb copy is limited to in-frame clones, with some not included. The repertoire includes roughly 97,000 clones, approximately 89% of them detected once, and 3.3% sits in the top ten. The TCR originated in an adult who received the MenACWY meningococcal vaccine as a control. This material consisted of peripheral blood, taken 28 days after the second dose of the MenACWY control vaccine. The chain has TRBV9 and TRBJ1-2; D call uncertain. CDR3 sequence (DNA): TGTGCCAGCAGCGACAACAAGGCGGAGCCCTCCTACACCTTC. Protein sequence: CASSDNKAEPSYTF. Full variable domain (rest looked up from reference TRBV9 and TRBJ1-2): DSGVTQTPKHLITATGQRVTLRCSPRSGDLSVYWYQQSLDQGLQFLIQYYNGEERAKGNILERFSAQQFPDLHSELNLSSLELGDSALYFCASSDNKAEPSYTFGSGTRLTVV.